These 16 T cell receptor beta chains share one sample of origin, sequenced in a study of radiation and T cells in renal cell carcinoma. Method: immunoSEQ multiplex PCR; TCRdb's copy keeps in-frame clones and lacks some. This table has 140,000 to 150,000 clones, about nine tenths appearing once. Time point reported: baseline pretreatment blood. Documented treatment: 15 Gy SBRT to primary tumor, nephrectomy 4 weeks later. The sample was blood, taken from a patient whose treatment included radiotherapy and nephrectomy. The origin of the receptors is a woman aged 70-85 years with renal cell carcinoma.

The chain is built from TRBV19 and TRBJ2-1; 14 bases align to TRBD2. The CDR3 length is 15 residues. V was pared by 4 bases and J by 4 bases, with 0 bases of the junction left unmatched. Germline V gene lookup returns CDR1 LNHDA and CDR2 SQIVND (reference sequence). This chain's CDR3 is CASSRTSGGYNEQFF. The CDR3 nucleotides read TGTGCCAGTAGTAGGACTAGCGGGGGGTACAATGAGCAGTTCTTC.

This clone was seen a few times. The chain carries TRBV6-1 and TRBJ2-2; D not certain. The CDR3 is made up of 12 amino acids. V lost 7 bases to trimming and J lost 4 bases, with 7 bases between them. The germline V gene encodes CDR1 MNHNS and CDR2 SASEGT. The CDR3 reads CASTGPTGELFF. The CDR3 DNA reads as TGTGCCAGCACCGGGCCCACCGGGGAGCTGTTTTTT.

This chain connects TRBV7-2 to TRBJ1-1; no firm D call. Germline CDR1 is SGHTA and CDR2 is FQGNSA. V was trimmed by 5 bases and J by 0 bases, leaving 7 bases between them. This CDR3 has 13 residues. The CDR3: CASSLHMNTEAFF. CDR3 bases: TGTGCCAGCAGCCTTCATATGAACACTGAAGCTTTCTTT.

The V call is TRBV7-6, the J call TRBJ1-1; no definite D call. The CDR3 runs to 15 residues. Germline V lookup: CDR1 SGHVS, CDR2 FNYEAQ. The ends were cut back, 1 base at V and 10 bases at J, with 19 bases in the middle. CDR3 coding DNA: TGTGCCAGCAGCTTAGGGACTTCCCTCCTCGCCCTAGCTTTCTTT. It codes for CASSLGTSLLALAFF.

The rearrangement uses TRBV5-1 and TRBJ2-1; D is perhaps TRBD2 (5 bases). The CDR3 runs 15 residues. V was cut by 4 bases and J by 0 bases, with 11 bases left in between. CDR1 and CDR2 from the germline V gene are SGHRS and YFSETQ. The CDR3 here is CASSPDEGSYNEQFF. DNA of the CDR3: TGCGCCAGCAGCCCCGACGAGGGCTCCTACAATGAGCAGTTCTTC.

The CDR3 reads CASSLGVLCYEGPGETQYF. The CDR3 coding sequence is TGTGCCAGCAGCTTGGGGGTATTATGTTATGAGGGGCCAGGAGAGACCCAGTACTTC. The rearrangement links TRBV5-5 to TRBJ2-5; D may match TRBD1 or TRBD2 (5 bases each). Between the trimmed V and J ends, which lost 0 bases and 4 bases, there was a span of 25 bases. Germline assignment: CDR1 SGHKS and CDR2 YYEKEE (reference sequence). This CDR3 region has 19 residues.

This clone showed up just a few times. The chain joins TRBV5-6 to TRBJ2-5, with D hard to call. Germline V gene sequence: CDR1 SGHDT, CDR2 YYEEEE. V lost 0 bases and J 1 base, leaving 7 bases between the germline ends. This CDR3 has 14 residues. As DNA, the CDR3 is TGTGCCAGCAGCTTGGGAGTTACCCAAGAGACCCAGTACTTC. This codes for CASSLGVTQETQYF.

The V call is TRBV6-1, the J call TRBJ2-5; D perhaps matches TRBD1 (5 bases). Germline V gives CDR1 MNHNS, CDR2 SASEGT. Trimming removed 3 bases from V and 2 bases from J, with 16 bases in between. The CDR3 totals 16 residues. The DNA of the CDR3 is TGTGCCAGCAGTGACGTAAGGGGCCGATTACAAGAGACCCAGTACTTC. It codes for CASSDVRGRLQETQYF.

The gene calls are TRBV4-3 and TRBJ1-5, with D unresolved. Trimming took off 0 bases at V and 7 bases at J, with 7 bases between the two ends. This CDR3 has 13 residues. Germline values: CDR1 LGHNA, CDR2 YSLEER. The CDR3 loop reads CASSQEVWQPQHF. CDR3 nucleotides: TGCGCCAGCAGCCAAGAAGTGTGGCAGCCCCAGCATTTT.

V and J are TRBV5-5 and TRBJ1-1, with 8 nucleotides matching TRBD1. The CDR3 covers 13 residues. V was pared by 4 bases and J by 3 bases, with 2 bases of the junction left unmatched. Germline V gene lookup returns CDR1 SGHKS and CDR2 YYEKEE (reference sequence). CDR3 loop: CASSRQGYTEAFF. As DNA, the CDR3 is TGTGCCAGCAGCAGACAGGGGTACACTGAAGCTTTCTTT. The full variable domain, in which reference TRBV5-5 and TRBJ1-1 provide the parts outside the CDR3, is DAGVTQSPTHLIKTRGQQVTLRCSPISGHKSVSWYQQVLGQGPQFIFQYYEKEERGRGNFPDRFSARQFPNYSSELNVNALLLGDSALYLCASSRQGYTEAFFGQGTRLTVV.

V gene TRBV2 combines with J gene TRBJ1-2; possibly TRBD1 for D (5 bases). CDR3 size: 15 residues. Trimming took off 8 bases at V and 0 bases at J, with 16 bases between the two ends. Germline loops: CDR1 SNHLY, CDR2 FYNNEI. CDR3 DNA: TGTGCCAGCGGGGGGGGGAACTCCGCTAACTATGGCTACACCTTC. Its translation is CASGGGNSANYGYTF.

The chain uses TRBV19 and TRBJ2-2; D may be TRBD1 (6 bases). The germline V gene encodes CDR1 LNHDA and CDR2 SQIVND (reference sequence). V was clipped by 8 bases and J by 2 bases, with 9 bases between them. The CDR3 is made up of 13 amino acids. The CDR3, as DNA: TGTGCCAGTCGGGACATCAACACCGGGGAGCTGTTTTTT. Its translation: CASRDINTGELFF.

V is TRBV2 and J is TRBJ2-3, with D unclear. Per germline, CDR1 SNHLY and CDR2 FYNNEI. CDR3 size: 13 residues. V shed 4 bases and J shed 0 bases, with 5 bases lying between them. The chain's CDR3 is CASSGESTDTQYF. CDR3 nucleotide sequence: TGTGCCAGCAGTGGGGAAAGCACAGATACGCAGTATTTT.

This rearrangement joins TRBV19 to TRBJ2-1, with 13 bases that match TRBD2. J was trimmed by 0 bases and V by 6 bases; bases with no gene match: 8. The germline V gene encodes CDR1 LNHDA and CDR2 SQIVND (reference sequence). The CDR3 sequence is 18 residues long. CDR3 sequence reads: CASRRLAGGFSSYNEQFF. DNA of the CDR3: TGTGCCAGTAGAAGACTAGCGGGGGGCTTCAGCTCCTACAATGAGCAGTTCTTC.

The genes are TRBV29-1 and TRBJ2-5; TRBD1 agrees at 9 bases. Germline V lookup: CDR1 SQVTM, CDR2 ANQGSEA. Germline trimming cut 6 bases from V and 5 bases from J; bases unmatched to any gene: 4. This CDR3 is 12 amino acids long. CDR3 protein: CSVGTGKETQYF. Written as DNA, the CDR3 is TGCAGCGTGGGGACAGGGAAGGAGACCCAGTACTTC.

V is TRBV29-1 and J is TRBJ1-3; no clear D gene. The germline V gene has CDR1 SQVTM and CDR2 ANQGSEA. V lost 6 bases to trimming and J lost 4 bases, with 13 bases between them. The CDR3 runs to 13 residues. CDR3 bases: TGCAGCGTAGCCCAGACTCCCGGAAACACCATATATTTT. Translating it yields CSVAQTPGNTIYF.